Listed here are 28 T cell receptor beta chains from one sample, sequenced in a study of cytomegalovirus exposure and HLA in healthy donors. Researchers ran the PCR with 60 Vbeta and 13 Jbeta primers. Sequencing used immunoSEQ multiplex PCR; TCRdb keeps in-frame clones, though not all of them. The data contain nearly 200,000 clones, roughly 73% of them singletons. Sample: PBMCs. Every receptor here comes from a woman in her 30s in good health and CMV-seropositive.

The CDR3 loop is CASSVGQGKNQPQHF. Here the CDR3 DNA reads TGTGCCAGCAGTGTGGGACAGGGAAAGAATCAGCCCCAGCATTTT. V and J are TRBV28 and TRBJ1-5, with 9 bases fitting TRBD1. The CDR3 loop spans 15 amino acids. In germline, CDR1 is MDHEN, CDR2 SYDVKM. The junction had 6 bases not matched to a gene; V was cut back by 5 bases and J by 4 bases.

The V call is TRBV10-3, the J call TRBJ1-4; 9 positions match TRBD1. Germline V gives CDR1 ENHRY, CDR2 SYGVKD. The length of the CDR3 is 14 residues. Trimming removed 11 bases from V and 4 bases from J; junction bases left unmatched: 8. The CDR3: CASKQGAGNEKLFF. CDR3 DNA sequence: TGTGCCTCAAAACAGGGGGCGGGTAATGAAAAACTGTTTTTT.

This clone has just a few counts. J is TRBJ1-1 and V is TRBV7-2; the D is unclear. The CDR3 covers 14 residues. The germline gives CDR1 SGHTA, CDR2 FQGNSA. Trimming took 5 bases from V and 1 from J, leaving 11 bases between them. DNA of the CDR3: TGTGCCAGCAGCAAGTGGGCAGGGAACACTGAAGCTTTCTTT. Its translation is CASSKWAGNTEAFF.

The V call is TRBV6-5, the J call TRBJ2-1; D ambiguous. The CDR3 has 16 amino acids. CDR1 and CDR2 from the germline V gene are MNHEY and SVGAGI. Trimming cost V 2 bases and J 0 bases, with 11 bases left between them. In nucleotides, the CDR3 is TGTGCCAGCAGTTACAGAATGGTTAGCTCCTACAATGAGCAGTTCTTC. Protein sequence: CASSYRMVSSYNEQFF.

CDR3 loop: CASRMPGQGIDGYTF. CDR3 nucleotide sequence: TGCGCCAGCAGAATGCCGGGACAGGGGATAGATGGCTACACCTTC. The chain joins TRBV5-1 to TRBJ1-2; 10 bases are shared with TRBD1. This CDR3 has 15 amino acids. V was pared by 5 bases and J by 6 bases, with 10 bases of the junction left unmatched. From germline, CDR1 is SGHRS and CDR2 YFSETQ. The entire variable domain, with the rest obtained from reference TRBV5-1 and TRBJ1-2, is as follows: KAGVTQTPRYLIKTRGQQVTLSCSPISGHRSVSWYQQTPGQGLQFLFEYFSETQRNKGNFPGRFSGRQFSNSRSEMNVSTLELGDSALYLCASRMPGQGIDGYTFGSGTRLTVV.

The chain links TRBV5-6 to TRBJ1-2; D is uncertain. Per the germline V gene, CDR1 is SGHDT and CDR2 is YYEEEE. The CDR3 runs to 13 residues. V gave up 5 bases and J gave up 2 bases, with 10 bases separating them. The chain's CDR3 is CASSLDGNYGYTF. The CDR3 DNA is TGTGCCAGCAGTCTTGACGGGAACTATGGCTACACCTTC.

The chain has TRBV14 and TRBJ1-1; D unclear. The ends were cut back, 0 bases at V and 4 bases at J, with 9 bases in the middle. Looked up from germline, CDR1 is SGHDN and CDR2 is FVKESK. The CDR3 consists of 14 residues. The CDR3 bases are TGTGCCAGCAGCCAAGATGTCTTCTTCACTGAAGCTTTCTTT. As protein: CASSQDVFFTEAFF.

The chain joins TRBV30 to TRBJ1-2, with D perhaps matching TRBD1 (5 bases). CDR1 is GTSNPN and CDR2 is SVGIG in the germline V gene (reference sequence). Trimming cost V 2 bases and J 3 bases, with 13 bases left between them. CDR3 length: 14 amino acids. The CDR3 is CAWSHLTDYYGYTF. CDR3 nucleotide sequence: TGTGCCTGGAGTCACCTGACAGACTACTATGGCTACACCTTC.

This rearrangement joins TRBV28 to TRBJ2-2; D is undetermined. The CDR3 covers 14 residues. V shed 6 bases and J shed 6 bases, with 14 bases lying between them. The germline V gene encodes CDR1 MDHEN and CDR2 SYDVKM. CDR3 bases: TGTGCCAGCAGCCCCATGAACCTACCCGGGGAGCTGTTTTTT. Amino acid sequence: CASSPMNLPGELFF.

The V gene is TRBV2, the J gene TRBJ2-5; D possibly corresponds to TRBD2 (6 bases). The germline V gene has CDR1 SNHLY and CDR2 FYNNEI. Between the trimmed V and J ends, which lost 6 bases and 5 bases, there was a span of 16 bases. The CDR3 is 14 amino acids. This CDR3 reads CASSQGLPSETQYF. The CDR3 DNA reads TGTGCCAGCAGCCAGGGACTGCCAAGCGAGACCCAGTACTTC.

The V and J genes are TRBV2 and TRBJ1-6, with 7 bases fitting TRBD1. With V trimmed by 2 bases and J by 6 bases, 4 bases remained unmatched. The CDR3 totals 15 residues. Per the germline V gene, CDR1 is SNHLY and CDR2 is FYNNEI. The DNA for the CDR3 is TGTGCCAGCAGTGAAAGGGGGCAGATTAATTCACCCCTCCACTTT. As protein: CASSERGQINSPLHF.

The chain couples TRBV19 to TRBJ1-2; maybe TRBD1 (5 bases). V was pared by 4 bases and J by 2 bases, with 8 bases between. From germline, CDR1 is LNHDA and CDR2 SQIVND (reference sequence). This CDR3 has 13 residues. Written as DNA, the CDR3 is TGTGCCAGTAGTAGGGGCGGCAACTATGGCTACACCTTC. As protein: CASSRGGNYGYTF.

V is TRBV7-9 and J is TRBJ2-7, with 8 bases aligning to TRBD1. The CDR3 contains 14 residues. Germline CDR1 reads SEHNR; CDR2 reads FQNEAQ (reference sequence). The ends lost 0 bases at V and 5 bases at J; junction bases unmatched: 3. The CDR3 region has the DNA TGTGCCAGCAGCTTAGCCGACAGGGGCCACGAGCAGTACTTC. Protein product: CASSLADRGHEQYF.

The chain employs TRBV10-3 and TRBJ1-1; 9 bases fit TRBD1. V dropped 8 bases and J dropped 5; count of bases not matched to a gene: 6. Germline values: CDR1 ENHRY, CDR2 SYGVKD. The CDR3 sequence is 13 residues long. CDR3 loop: CAIGGQGWTEAFF. CDR3 nucleotides: TGTGCCATCGGAGGACAGGGGTGGACTGAAGCTTTCTTT.

The chain carries TRBV5-1 and TRBJ1-1, with D perhaps TRBD1 (5 bases). The V end lost 2 bases, the J end lost 1 base, and 12 bases lay between the germline ends. Germline V CDR1 and CDR2: SGHRS, YFSETQ. This CDR3 contains 15 residues. DNA of the CDR3: TGCGCCAGCAGCTTCACGGGGGTGTGGAACACTGAAGCTTTCTTT. It specifies CASSFTGVWNTEAFF.

This chain joins TRBV18 and TRBJ2-7; a weak D match, TRBD2 (5 bases). V dropped 3 bases and J dropped 6 bases, with 18 bases sitting between them. The CDR3 contains 15 residues. The germline CDR1 and CDR2 sequences are KGHSH and LQKENI. CDR3 DNA: TGTGCCAGCTCACCCTCGACCTCCTATGGAGGCGAGCAGTACTTC. Residues: CASSPSTSYGGEQYF.

The chain joins TRBV15 to TRBJ1-2; D might be TRBD1 (5 bases). The CDR3 sequence is 13 residues long. CDR1 and CDR2 from the germline V gene are LNHNV and YYDKDF (reference sequence). Trimming left V 3 bases short and J 9 bases short, with 14 bases between. Here the CDR3 reads CATSSHGRGSYTF. The CDR3 coding sequence is TGTGCCACCAGCAGCCACGGTAGGGGAAGCTACACCTTC.

This clone appeared a single time. At one end the junction does not follow the germline gene, possibly because of a read error. The chain uses TRBV7-9 and TRBJ2-7; possible D gene TRBD1, 6 bases. This CDR3 contains 12 residues. The germline gives CDR1 SEHNR, CDR2 FQNEAQ (reference sequence). CDR3: CSSRGPPLEQYF. CDR3 sequence (DNA): TGTTCCAGCAGGGGCCCTCCTCTCGAGCAGTACTTC.

V usage is TRBV9 and J usage is TRBJ2-1, with D uncertain. V lost 0 bases and J lost 8, with 9 bases in between. Germline V lookup: CDR1 SGDLS, CDR2 YYNGEE. The CDR3 runs to 13 residues. This CDR3 reads CASSVGPLYEQFF. CDR3 in DNA: TGTGCCAGCAGCGTAGGCCCACTATATGAGCAGTTCTTC.

This clone was seen a handful of times. The chain has TRBV9 and TRBJ2-5; 9 nucleotides agree with TRBD2. The CDR3 is 16 residues long. The germline CDR1 and CDR2 sequences are SGDLS and YYNGEE. Unmatched junction bases numbered 9, after V lost 2 bases and J lost 4 bases. This chain's CDR3 is CASSVQAGGRRETQYF. The CDR3 nucleotides are TGTGCCAGCAGCGTTCAAGCGGGGGGACGCCGAGAGACCCAGTACTTC.

The chain combines TRBV7-3 with TRBJ1-4; maybe TRBD1 (5 bases). Trimming shortened V by 2 bases and J by 8 bases, and 12 bases separated the two germline ends. Germline assignment: CDR1 SGHTA and CDR2 FQGTGA. This CDR3 contains 14 residues. CDR3 coding DNA: TGTGCCAGCAGCTTAGCGGGGCGCGGGGAAAAACTGTTTTTT. Its translation: CASSLAGRGEKLFF.

The rearrangement links TRBV2 to TRBJ1-5, with a weak D call TRBD1 (5 bases). Trimming stripped 4 bases from V and 5 bases from J, with 12 bases between. Per germline, CDR1 SNHLY and CDR2 FYNNEI. The CDR3 covers 14 residues. Written as DNA, the CDR3 is TGTGCCAGCAGTGGGGGAGGGGCAGATCAGCCCCAGCATTTT. It specifies CASSGGGADQPQHF.

The chain has TRBV4-3 and TRBJ1-4, with 9 positions matching TRBD1. Germline-derived CDR1 and CDR2 are LGHNA and YSLEER. J lost 5 bases, V lost 3 bases, and 4 bases had no gene match. The CDR3 has 15 residues. CDR3 DNA: TGCGCCAGCAGCCAGTATGGGACAGGGAATGAAAAACTGTTTTTT. This translates into CASSQYGTGNEKLFF.

Only one count was recorded for this clone. V and J are TRBV2 and TRBJ2-1; D remains unclear. The length of the CDR3 is 16 residues. Germline V gives CDR1 SNHLY, CDR2 FYNNEI. Trimming took off 5 bases at V and 7 bases at J, with 21 bases between the two ends. The CDR3 DNA reads as TGTGCCAGCAGTTACAATGGTAGCCCTCCTAATAATGAGCAGTTCTTC. Encoded protein: CASSYNGSPPNNEQFF.

The CDR3 nucleotides are TGTGCCAGCCGCCCCAACGGGGAGGTGGACGAGCAGTACTTC. This translates into CASRPNGEVDEQYF. This chain uses TRBV6-5 with TRBJ2-7; D possibly corresponds to TRBD2 (6 bases). Germline CDR1 reads MNHEY; CDR2 reads SVGAGI. The CDR3 is 14 amino acids. V dropped 8 bases and J dropped 5 bases, with 19 bases sitting between them.

The chain joins TRBV7-2 to TRBJ2-1; tentative D call: TRBD1 (5 bases). CDR3 length: 16 residues. Germline V gene sequence: CDR1 SGHTA, CDR2 FQGNSA. V was pared by 2 bases and J by 4 bases, with 15 bases between. CDR3 nucleotides: TGTGCCAGCAGCTTATTAGTTCGGCAGGGTTACAATGAGCAGTTCTTC. Translating it yields CASSLLVRQGYNEQFF. The whole variable domain, remainder taken from reference TRBV7-2 and TRBJ2-1, is GAGVSQSPSNKVTEKGKDVELRCDPISGHTALYWYRQSLGQGLEFLIYFQGNSAPDKSGLPSDRFSAERTGGSVSTLTIQRTQQEDSAVYLCASSLLVRQGYNEQFFGPGTRLTVL.

This clone turned up a few times. The chain uses TRBV19 and TRBJ2-7; D is possibly TRBD2 (6 bases). In germline, CDR1 is LNHDA, CDR2 SQIVND (reference sequence). Trimming removed 0 bases at V and 8 bases at J, with 11 bases between. This CDR3 comprises 13 residues. The DNA for the CDR3 is TGTGCCAGTAGTATAGATCGGGAGACACAGCAGTACTTC. Translated, it gives CASSIDRETQQYF. The variable domain in full, completed from reference TRBV19 and TRBJ2-7, reads DGGITQSPKYLFRKEGQNVTLSCEQNLNHDAMYWYRQDPGQGLRLIYYSQIVNDFQKGDIAEGYSVSREKKESFPLTVTSAQKNPTAFYLCASSIDRETQQYFGPGTRLTVT.

J is TRBJ2-2 and V is TRBV28, with a possible D match to TRBD2 (5 bases). Germline-derived CDR1 and CDR2 are MDHEN and SYDVKM. This CDR3 spans 14 amino acids. Between the trimmed V and J ends, which lost 5 bases and 1 base, there was a span of 8 bases. The CDR3 DNA follows: TGTGCCAGCAGTGTGGAGGTGAACACCGGGGAGCTGTTTTTT. It translates to CASSVEVNTGELFF.